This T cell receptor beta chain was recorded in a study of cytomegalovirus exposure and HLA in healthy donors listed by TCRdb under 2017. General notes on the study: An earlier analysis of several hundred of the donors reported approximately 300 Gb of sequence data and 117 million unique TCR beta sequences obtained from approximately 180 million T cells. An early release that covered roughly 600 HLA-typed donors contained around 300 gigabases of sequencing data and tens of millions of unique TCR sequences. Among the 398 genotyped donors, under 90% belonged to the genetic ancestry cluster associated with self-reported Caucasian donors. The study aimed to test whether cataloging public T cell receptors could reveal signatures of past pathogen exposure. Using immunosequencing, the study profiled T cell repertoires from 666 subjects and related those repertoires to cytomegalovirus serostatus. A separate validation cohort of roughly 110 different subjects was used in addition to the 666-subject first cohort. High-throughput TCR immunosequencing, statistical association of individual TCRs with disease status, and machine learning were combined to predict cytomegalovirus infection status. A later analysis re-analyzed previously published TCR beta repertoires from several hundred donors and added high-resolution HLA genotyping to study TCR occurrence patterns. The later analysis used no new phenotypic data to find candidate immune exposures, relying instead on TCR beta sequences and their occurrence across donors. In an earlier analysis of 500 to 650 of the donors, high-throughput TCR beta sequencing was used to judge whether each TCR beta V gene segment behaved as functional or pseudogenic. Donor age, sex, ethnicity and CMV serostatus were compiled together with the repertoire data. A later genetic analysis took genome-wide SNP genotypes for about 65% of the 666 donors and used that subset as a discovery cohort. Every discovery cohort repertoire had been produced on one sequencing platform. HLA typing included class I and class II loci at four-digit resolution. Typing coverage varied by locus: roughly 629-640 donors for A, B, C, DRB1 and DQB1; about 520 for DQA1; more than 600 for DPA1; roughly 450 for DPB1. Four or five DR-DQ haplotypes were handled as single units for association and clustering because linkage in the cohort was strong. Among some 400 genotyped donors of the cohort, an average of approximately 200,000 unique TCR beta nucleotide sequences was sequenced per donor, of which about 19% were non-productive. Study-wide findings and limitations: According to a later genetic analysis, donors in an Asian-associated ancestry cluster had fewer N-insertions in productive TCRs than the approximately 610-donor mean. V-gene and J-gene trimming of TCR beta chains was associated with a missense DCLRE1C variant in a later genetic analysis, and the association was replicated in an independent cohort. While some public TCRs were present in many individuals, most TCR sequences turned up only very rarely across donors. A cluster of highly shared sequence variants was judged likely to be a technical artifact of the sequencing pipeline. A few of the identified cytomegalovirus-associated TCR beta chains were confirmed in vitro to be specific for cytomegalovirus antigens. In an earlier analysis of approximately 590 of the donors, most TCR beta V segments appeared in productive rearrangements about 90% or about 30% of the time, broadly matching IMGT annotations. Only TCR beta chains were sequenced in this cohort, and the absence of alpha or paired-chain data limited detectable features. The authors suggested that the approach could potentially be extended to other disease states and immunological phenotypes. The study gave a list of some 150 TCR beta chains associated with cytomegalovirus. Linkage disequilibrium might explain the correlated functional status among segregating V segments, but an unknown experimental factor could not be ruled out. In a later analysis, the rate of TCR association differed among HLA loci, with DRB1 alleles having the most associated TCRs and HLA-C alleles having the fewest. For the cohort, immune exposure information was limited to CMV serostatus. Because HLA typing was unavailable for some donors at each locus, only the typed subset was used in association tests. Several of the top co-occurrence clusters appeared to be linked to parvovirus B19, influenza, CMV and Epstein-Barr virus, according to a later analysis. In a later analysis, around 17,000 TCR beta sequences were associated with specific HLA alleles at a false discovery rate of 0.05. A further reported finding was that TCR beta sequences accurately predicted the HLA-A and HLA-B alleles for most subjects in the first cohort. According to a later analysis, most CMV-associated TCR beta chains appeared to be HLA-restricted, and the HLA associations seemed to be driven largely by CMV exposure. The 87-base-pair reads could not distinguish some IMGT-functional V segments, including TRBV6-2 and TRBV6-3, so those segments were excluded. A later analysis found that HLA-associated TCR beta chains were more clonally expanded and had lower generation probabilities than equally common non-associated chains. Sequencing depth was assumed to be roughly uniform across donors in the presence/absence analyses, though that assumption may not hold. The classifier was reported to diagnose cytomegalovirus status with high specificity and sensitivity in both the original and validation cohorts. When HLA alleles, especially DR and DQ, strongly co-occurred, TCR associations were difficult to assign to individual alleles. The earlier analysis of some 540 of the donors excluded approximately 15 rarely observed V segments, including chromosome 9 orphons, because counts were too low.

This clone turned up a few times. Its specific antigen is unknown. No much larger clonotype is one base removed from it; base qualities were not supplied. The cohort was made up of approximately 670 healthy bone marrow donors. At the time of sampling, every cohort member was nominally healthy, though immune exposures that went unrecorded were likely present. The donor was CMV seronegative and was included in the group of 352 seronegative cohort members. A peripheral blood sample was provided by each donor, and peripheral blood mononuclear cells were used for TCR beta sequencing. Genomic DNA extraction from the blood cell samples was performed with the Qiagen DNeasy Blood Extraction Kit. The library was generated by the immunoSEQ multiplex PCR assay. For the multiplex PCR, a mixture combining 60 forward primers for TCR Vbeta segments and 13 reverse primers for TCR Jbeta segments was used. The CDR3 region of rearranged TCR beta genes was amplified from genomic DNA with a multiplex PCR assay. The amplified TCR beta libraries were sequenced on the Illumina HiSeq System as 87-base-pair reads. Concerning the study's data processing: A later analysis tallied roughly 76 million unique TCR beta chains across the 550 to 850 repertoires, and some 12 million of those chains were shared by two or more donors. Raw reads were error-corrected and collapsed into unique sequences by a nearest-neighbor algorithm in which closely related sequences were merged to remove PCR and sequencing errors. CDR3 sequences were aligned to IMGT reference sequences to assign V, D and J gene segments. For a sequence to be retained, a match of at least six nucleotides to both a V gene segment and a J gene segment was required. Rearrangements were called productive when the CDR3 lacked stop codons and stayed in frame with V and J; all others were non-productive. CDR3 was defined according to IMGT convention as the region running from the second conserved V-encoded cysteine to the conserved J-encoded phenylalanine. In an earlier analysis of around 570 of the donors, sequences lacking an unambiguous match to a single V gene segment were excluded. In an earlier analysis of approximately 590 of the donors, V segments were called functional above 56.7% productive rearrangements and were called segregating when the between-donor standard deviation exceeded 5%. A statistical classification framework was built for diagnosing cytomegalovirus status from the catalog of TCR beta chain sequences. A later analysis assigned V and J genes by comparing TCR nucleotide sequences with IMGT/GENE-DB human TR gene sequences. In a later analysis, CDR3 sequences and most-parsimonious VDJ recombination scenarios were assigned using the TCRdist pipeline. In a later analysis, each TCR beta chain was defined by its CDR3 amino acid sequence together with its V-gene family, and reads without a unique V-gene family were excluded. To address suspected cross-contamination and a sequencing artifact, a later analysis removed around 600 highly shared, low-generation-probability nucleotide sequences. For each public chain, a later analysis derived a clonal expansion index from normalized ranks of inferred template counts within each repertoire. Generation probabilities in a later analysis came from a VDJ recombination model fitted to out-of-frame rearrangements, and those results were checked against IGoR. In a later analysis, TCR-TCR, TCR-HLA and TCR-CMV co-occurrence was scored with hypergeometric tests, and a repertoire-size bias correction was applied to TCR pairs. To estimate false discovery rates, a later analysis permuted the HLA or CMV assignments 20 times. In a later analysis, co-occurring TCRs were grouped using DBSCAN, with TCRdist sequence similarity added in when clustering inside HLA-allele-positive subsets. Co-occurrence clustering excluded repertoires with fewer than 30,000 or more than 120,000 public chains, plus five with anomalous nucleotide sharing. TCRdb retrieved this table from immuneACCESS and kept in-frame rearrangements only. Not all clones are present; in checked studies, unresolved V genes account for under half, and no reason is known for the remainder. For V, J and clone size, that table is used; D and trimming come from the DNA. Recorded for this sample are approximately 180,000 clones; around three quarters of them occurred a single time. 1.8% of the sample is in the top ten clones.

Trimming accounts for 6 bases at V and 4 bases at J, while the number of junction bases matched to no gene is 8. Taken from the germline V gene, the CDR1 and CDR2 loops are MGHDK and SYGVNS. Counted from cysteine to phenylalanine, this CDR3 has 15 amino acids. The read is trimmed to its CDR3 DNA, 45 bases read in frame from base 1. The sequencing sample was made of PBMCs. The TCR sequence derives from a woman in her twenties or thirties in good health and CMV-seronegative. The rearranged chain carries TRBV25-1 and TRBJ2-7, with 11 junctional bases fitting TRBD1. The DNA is TGTGCCAGCAGCGCCCCCGGGACAGGGGGGTACGAGCAGTACTTC. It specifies CASSAPGTGGYEQYF.